The text below deals with one T cell receptor beta chain. Its cognate antigen is unknown. PBMCs yielded sorted CD4+ and CD8+ T cells. After isolation, RNA underwent reverse transcription to generate cDNA as the sequencing template. The assay was immunoSEQ multiplex PCR, and TCRdb's table has in-frame clones only and misses some. This table holds roughly 64,000 clones, roughly 47% found once. The data derive from a study of CD8+ T cells in alopecia areata. Study-level points and caveats: Sharing of TCR sequences between patients (possibly for HLA-related reasons) was less clear than in mice. Affected lesional scalp, above all in alopecia totalis/universalis, was more clonal than normal scalp. Sequences from scalp samples also cover resident alphabeta T cells of normal skin.

Sequencing was done on a sample of NKG2D-low CD8+ T cells sorted from blood. The receptor was isolated from a human donor with alopecia areata.

Here the CDR3 DNA reads TGTGCCTGGAGTGTATCGGGGGGACGGGAGCAGTACTTC. It is translated as CAWSVSGGREQYF. This chain links TRBV30 with TRBJ2-7, with 7 bases identical to TRBD2. This CDR3 is built from 13 residues. CDR1 and CDR2 from the germline V gene are GTSNPN and SVGIG (reference sequence). Trimming cost V 0 bases and J 7 bases; bases outside gene matches: 6.